One and the same sample provided the 3 T cell receptor beta chains below, sequenced in a study of cytotoxic CD8 clonotypes in ibrutinib-treated CLL. Produced via immunoSEQ multiplex PCR; TCRdb's table is partial and in-frame only. There are around 160,000 clones in the sample; roughly 84% occur only once, and about 2.9% lies in the top ten. This material consisted of PBMCs, taken at disease progression, from a patient treated with ibrutinib. The receptors stem from a human donor with chronic lymphocytic leukemia.

The chain recombines TRBV9 with TRBJ2-3, with 7 bases aligning to TRBD1. The CDR3 spans 16 residues. Trimming cost V 4 bases and J 6 bases; bases outside gene matches: 14. Per the germline V gene, CDR1 is SGDLS and CDR2 is YYNGEE. Written as DNA, the CDR3 is TGTGCCAGCAGCTTCGACAGGGTGGTAGATTCGGATACGCAGTATTTT. It encodes CASSFDRVVDSDTQYF.

V and J are TRBV29-1 and TRBJ1-2; no definite D call. Germline loops: CDR1 SQVTM, CDR2 ANQGSEA. Trimming removed 0 bases at V and 4 bases at J, with 18 bases between. The CDR3 sequence is 16 residues long. The CDR3 bases are TGCAGCGTTGAAGATAATTATTCGGTGGGTCTCTATGGCTACACCTTC. This gives the protein CSVEDNYSVGLYGYTF. The entire variable domain, with the rest obtained from reference TRBV29-1 and TRBJ1-2, is as follows: SAVISQKPSRDICQRGTSLTIQCQVDSQVTMMFWYRQQPGQSLTLIATANQGSEATYESGFVIDKFPISRPNLTFSTLTVSNMSPEDSSIYLCSVEDNYSVGLYGYTFGSGTRLTVV.

The chain recombines TRBV7-3 with TRBJ1-1, with 7 bases fitting TRBD1. Germline CDR1 SGHTA, CDR2 FQGTGA. V gave up 2 bases and J gave up 6 bases; unmatched junction bases: 3. This CDR3 comprises 13 residues. CDR3 DNA sequence: TGTGCCAGCAGCTTACAGGGGGTCTCTGAAGCTTTCTTT. Its translation: CASSLQGVSEAFF.